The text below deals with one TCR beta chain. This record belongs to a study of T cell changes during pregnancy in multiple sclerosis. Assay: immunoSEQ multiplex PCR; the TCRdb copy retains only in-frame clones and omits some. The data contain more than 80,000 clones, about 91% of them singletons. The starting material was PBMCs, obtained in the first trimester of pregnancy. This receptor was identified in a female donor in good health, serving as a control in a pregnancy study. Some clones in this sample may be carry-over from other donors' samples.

CDR3: CSVEFRDSYYGYTF. Here the CDR3 DNA reads TGCAGCGTTGAATTTAGGGACAGTTACTATGGCTACACCTTC. This sequence joins TRBV29-1 and TRBJ1-2; the match to TRBD1 covers 7 bases. CDR1 SQVTM and CDR2 ANQGSEA come from the germline V gene. The CDR3 has 14 residues. Germline trimming cut 2 bases from V and 3 bases from J; bases unmatched to any gene: 6.